This TCR beta chain was documented in a study of blood T cell repertoires in COVID-19. Study information: Both acute and convalescent COVID-19 samples were obtained from the United States, Italy and Spain. The analysed material was cDNA or gDNA that came from T cells, B-cell-depleted T cells, or PBMCs.

This CDR3 is 14 amino acids long. V lost 2 bases and J lost 7, with 15 bases in between. Germline V gene sequence: CDR1 SQVTM, CDR2 ANQGSEA. Per the original data handling: Researchers report that nucleated cell counts were estimated from reference gene primer amplification. The table came from immunoSEQ multiplex PCR; TCRdb's copy has only in-frame clones and leaves some out. The V and J calls and the clone size are those of that table, but D and trimming were determined from the DNA. Found here are more than 300,000 clones, roughly 89% of them singletons; the top ten hold roughly 3%. This chain uses TRBV29-1 with TRBJ2-1, with TRBD1 as a possible D gene (6 bases). The sequenced sample consisted of peripheral blood. The TCR originated in a woman aged 18-29 years who had recovered from COVID-19. CDR3 amino acids: CSVERGNYWNEQFF. In nucleotides, the CDR3 is TGCAGCGTTGAAAGGGGGAACTATTGGAATGAGCAGTTCTTC.